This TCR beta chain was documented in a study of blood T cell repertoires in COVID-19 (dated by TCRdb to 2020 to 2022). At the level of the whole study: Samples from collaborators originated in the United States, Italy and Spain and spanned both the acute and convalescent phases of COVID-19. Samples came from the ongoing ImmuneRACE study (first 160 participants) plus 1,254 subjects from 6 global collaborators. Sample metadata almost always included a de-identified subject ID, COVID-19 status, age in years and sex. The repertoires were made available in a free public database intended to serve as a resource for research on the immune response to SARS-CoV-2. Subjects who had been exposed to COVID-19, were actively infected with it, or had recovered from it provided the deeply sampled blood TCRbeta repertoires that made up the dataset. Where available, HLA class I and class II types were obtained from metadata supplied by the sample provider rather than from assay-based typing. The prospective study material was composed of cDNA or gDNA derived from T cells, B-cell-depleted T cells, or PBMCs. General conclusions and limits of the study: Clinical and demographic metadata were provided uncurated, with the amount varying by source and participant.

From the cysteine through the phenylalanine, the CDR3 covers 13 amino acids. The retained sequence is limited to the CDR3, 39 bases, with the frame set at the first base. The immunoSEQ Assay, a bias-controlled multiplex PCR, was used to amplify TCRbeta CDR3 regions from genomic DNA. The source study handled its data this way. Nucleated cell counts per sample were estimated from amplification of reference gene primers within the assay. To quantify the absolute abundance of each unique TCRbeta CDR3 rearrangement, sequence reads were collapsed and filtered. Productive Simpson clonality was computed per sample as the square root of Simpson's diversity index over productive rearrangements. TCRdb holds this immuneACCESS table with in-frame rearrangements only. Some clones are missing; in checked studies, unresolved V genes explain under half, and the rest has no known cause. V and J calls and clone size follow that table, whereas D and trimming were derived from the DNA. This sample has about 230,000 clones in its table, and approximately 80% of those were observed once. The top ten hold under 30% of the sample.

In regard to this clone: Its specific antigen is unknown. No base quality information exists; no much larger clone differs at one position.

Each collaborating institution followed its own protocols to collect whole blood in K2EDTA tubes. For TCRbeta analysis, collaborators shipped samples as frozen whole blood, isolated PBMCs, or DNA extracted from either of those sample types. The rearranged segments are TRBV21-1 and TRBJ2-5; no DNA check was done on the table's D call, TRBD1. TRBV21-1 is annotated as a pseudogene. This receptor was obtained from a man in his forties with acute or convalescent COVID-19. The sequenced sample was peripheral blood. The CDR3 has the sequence CASSKYAGQTQYF. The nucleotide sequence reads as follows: TGTGCCAGCAGCAAATATGCAGGGCAGACCCAGTACTTC.